Listed below are T cell receptor beta chains from one sample, sequenced in a study of T cell responses to AZD1222 COVID-19 vaccine. The protocol was immunoSEQ multiplex PCR, while the TCRdb copy is restricted to in-frame clones and leaves out a portion. The table shows tens of thousands of clones, with 90% to 95% occurring only once. Specimen: peripheral blood, collected on day 0 of MenACWY control vaccination. The source of these receptors is an adult in good health. The CDR3 runs from the conserved cysteine through the conserved F or W. Fields, in order: J gene, CDR3 length, V gene, D gene, clone size, CDR3 protein, CDR3 DNA. D genes are given only for firm matches. Clone size appears in some rows only: once, few, many, or a class for an expanded clone.

>TRBJ1-1|13|TRBV7-2|.|.
CASSLAGNTEAFF
TGTGCCAGCAGCCTAGCTGGGAACACTGAAGCTTTCTTT
>TRBJ1-2|13|TRBV14|.|.
CASSQVSFYGYTF
TGTGCCAGCAGCCAGGTGTCCTTCTATGGCTACACCTTC
>TRBJ2-5|12|TRBV28|TRBD1|.
CATLTGGETQYF
TGTGCCACCCTGACAGGGGGAGAGACCCAGTACTTC
>TRBJ2-1|15|TRBV7-8|TRBD2|.
CASSRDSGTHNEQFF
TGTGCCAGCAGCCGAGATAGCGGGACCCACAATGAGCAGTTCTTC
>TRBJ1-6|16|TRBV7-8|.|.
CASSLGDLLDNSPLHF
TGTGCCAGCAGCTTAGGGGACCTTTTGGATAATTCACCCCTCCACTTT
>TRBJ1-2|16|TRBV19|TRBD1|once
CASSIRQGPGAYGYTF
TGTGCCAGTAGTATAAGACAGGGGCCGGGGGCCTATGGCTACACCTTC
>TRBJ2-1|12|TRBV6-2/TRBV6-3|.|.
CASSYWHNEQFF
TGTGCCAGCAGTTATTGGCACAATGAGCAGTTCTTC
>TRBJ2-1|15|TRBV7-9|TRBD2|.
CASRRGGEGRNEQFF
TGTGCCAGCAGACGTGGAGGGGAGGGCCGCAATGAGCAGTTCTTC
>TRBJ1-5|14|TRBV27|.|.
CASSRSPNNQPQHF
TGTGCCAGCAGTCGATCCCCTAACAATCAGCCCCAGCATTTT
>TRBJ1-1|14|TRBV6-5|TRBD1|.
CAIQLTGDGTEAFF
TGTGCCATCCAGCTGACAGGGGATGGCACTGAAGCTTTCTTT